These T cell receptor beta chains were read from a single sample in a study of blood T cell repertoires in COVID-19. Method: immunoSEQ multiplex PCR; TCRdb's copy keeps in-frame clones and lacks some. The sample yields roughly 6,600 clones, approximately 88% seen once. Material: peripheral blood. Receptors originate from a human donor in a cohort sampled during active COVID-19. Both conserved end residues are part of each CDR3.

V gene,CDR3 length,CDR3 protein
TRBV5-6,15,CASSWGRGRGHGYTF
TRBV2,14,CASSGTGGLDTQYF
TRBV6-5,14,CASTRSTADYGYTF
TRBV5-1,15,CASSTGQQNTGELFF
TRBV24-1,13,CATEGQRQETQYF
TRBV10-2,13,CATTGQGNSPLHF
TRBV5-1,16,CASSLEPGQGNQPQHF
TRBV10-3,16,CAISGYRDRSTYEQYF
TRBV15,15,CATSRDRGGSYEQYF
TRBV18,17,CASSPQPALATNEKLFF
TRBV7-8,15,CASSRRREGGGELFF
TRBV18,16,CASSPPGQGRGGEQYF
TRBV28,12,CASSSSAYTQYF
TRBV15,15,CATSRAPGVSEKLFF
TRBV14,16,CASSQGAGGMSYEQYF
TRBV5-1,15,CASSLSGTGGHTIYF
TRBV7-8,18,CASSLGGQGPQWDEKLFF
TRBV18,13,CASSPAGTEDYTF
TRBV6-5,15,CASSYGRGVPYEQYF
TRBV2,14,CASEIAGNTGELFF
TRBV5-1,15,CASSGSGTPYYEQYF
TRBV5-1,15,CASSFEQGAGTEAFF
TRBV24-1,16,CATSDPGQTNTGELFF
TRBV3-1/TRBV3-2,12,CASTSPGDIQYF
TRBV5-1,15,CASSLGDYNTDTQYF
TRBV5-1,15,CASSLVLARTDTQYF
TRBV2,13,CASLLPPNEKLFF
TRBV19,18,CASSMASGGSRGENIQYF
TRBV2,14,CASSARAATDTQYF
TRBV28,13,CASSRQGKQTQYF
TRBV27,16,CASSLFFGTGGSPLHF
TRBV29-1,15,CSVVPAWGLQETQYF
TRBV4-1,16,CASSQDRGTGRDTQYF
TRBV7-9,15,CASSPQGDSSYEQYF
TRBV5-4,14,CASSYPGGNTEAFF
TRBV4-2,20,CASSQPTPGTGGSEQETQYF
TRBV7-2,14,CASSLGDSYHEQYF
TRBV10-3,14,CATFSRDRPYEQYF
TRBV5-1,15,CASSLVQAENTEAFF
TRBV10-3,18,CAISESKYSGSNTGELFF
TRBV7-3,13,CASSLQFNTEAFF
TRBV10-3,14,CAISHGTGGNIQYF
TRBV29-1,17,CSVERLVDRPATGELFF
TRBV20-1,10,CSALDYTQYF
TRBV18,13,CASSPGLNYEQYF
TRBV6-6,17,CASSPRTSGFYPETQYF
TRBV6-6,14,CASSQTPNTGELFF
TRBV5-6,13,CASSFQGTYEQYF
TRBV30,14,CAWSVTGGQETQYF
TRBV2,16,CASVRGFKKSYNEQFF
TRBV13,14,CASSLGWDSNEQYF
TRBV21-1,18,CASSKVYENSGRASVLTF
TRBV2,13,CASMGNTGQAQHF
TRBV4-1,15,CASSQLSGQGYGYTF
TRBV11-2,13,CASSGGAVWPLHF
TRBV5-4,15,CASSLASGSTDTQYF
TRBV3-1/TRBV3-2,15,CASSQAGTSGRYKFF
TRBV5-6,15,CASSLVRGSYNEQFF
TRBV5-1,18,CASSTGLAGASSYNEQFF